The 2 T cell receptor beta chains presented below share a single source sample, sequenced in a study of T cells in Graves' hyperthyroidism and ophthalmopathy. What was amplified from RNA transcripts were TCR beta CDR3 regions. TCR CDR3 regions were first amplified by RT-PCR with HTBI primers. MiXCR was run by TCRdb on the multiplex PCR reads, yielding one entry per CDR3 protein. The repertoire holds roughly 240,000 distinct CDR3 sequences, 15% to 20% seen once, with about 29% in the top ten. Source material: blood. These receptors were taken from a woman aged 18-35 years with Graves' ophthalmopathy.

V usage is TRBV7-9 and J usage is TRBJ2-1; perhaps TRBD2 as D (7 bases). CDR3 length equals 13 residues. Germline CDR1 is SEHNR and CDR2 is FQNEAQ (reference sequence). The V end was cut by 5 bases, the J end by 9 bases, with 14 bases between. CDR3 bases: TGTGCCAGCAGCCCACCGGGGGGCCCTGAGCAGTTCTTC. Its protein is CASSPPGGPEQFF.

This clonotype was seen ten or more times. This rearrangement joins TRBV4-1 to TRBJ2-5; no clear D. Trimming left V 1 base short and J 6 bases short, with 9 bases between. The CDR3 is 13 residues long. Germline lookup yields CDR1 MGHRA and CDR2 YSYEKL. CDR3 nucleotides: TGCGCCAGCAGCCAAGTAGGGATCAAGACCCAGTACTTC. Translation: CASSQVGIKTQYF.